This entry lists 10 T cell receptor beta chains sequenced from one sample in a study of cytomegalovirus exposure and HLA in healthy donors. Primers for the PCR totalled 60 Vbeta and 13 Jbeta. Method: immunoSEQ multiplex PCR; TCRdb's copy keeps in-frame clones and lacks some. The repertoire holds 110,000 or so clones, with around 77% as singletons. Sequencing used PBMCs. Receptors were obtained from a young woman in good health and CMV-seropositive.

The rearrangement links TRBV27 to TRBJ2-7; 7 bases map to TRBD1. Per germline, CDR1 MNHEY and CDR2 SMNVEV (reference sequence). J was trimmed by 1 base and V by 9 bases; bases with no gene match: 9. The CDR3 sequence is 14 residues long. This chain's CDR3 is CASQEKGQSYEQYF. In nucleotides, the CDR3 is TGTGCCAGTCAAGAAAAGGGACAGTCCTACGAGCAGTACTTC.

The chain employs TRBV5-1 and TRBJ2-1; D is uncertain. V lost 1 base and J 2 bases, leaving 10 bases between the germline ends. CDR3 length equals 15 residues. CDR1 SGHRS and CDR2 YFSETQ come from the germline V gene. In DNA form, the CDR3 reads TGCGCCAGCAGCTTGAGAGGAGTGACCTACAATGAGCAGTTCTTC. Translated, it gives CASSLRGVTYNEQFF.

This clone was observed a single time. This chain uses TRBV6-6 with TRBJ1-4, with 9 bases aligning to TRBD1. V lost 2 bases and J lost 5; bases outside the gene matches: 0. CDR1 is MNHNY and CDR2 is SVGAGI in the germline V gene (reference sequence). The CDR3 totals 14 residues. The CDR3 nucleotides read TGTGCCAGCAGTTACACAGGGGGCAATGAAAAACTGTTTTTT. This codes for CASSYTGGNEKLFF.

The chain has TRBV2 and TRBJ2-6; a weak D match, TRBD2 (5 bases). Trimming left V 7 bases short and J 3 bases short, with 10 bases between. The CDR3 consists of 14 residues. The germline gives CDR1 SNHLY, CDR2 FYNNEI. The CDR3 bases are TGTGCCAGCACGGGGTTCGGTGGGGCCAACGTCCTGACTTTC. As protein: CASTGFGGANVLTF.

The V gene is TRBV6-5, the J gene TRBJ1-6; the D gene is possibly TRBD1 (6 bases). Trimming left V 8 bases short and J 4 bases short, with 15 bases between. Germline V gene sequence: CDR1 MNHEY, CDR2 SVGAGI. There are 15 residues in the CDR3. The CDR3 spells CASRTTGQYNSPLHF. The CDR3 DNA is TGTGCCAGCCGAACGACTGGACAGTATAATTCACCCCTCCACTTT.

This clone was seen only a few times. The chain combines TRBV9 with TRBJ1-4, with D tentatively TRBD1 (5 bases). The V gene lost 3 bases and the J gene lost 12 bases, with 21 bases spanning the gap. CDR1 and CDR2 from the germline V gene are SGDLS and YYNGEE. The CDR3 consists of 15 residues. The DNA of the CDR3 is TGTGCCAGCAGCGCCCATGCGGGGCAGGGTTTTGAACTGTTTTTT. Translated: CASSAHAGQGFELFF.

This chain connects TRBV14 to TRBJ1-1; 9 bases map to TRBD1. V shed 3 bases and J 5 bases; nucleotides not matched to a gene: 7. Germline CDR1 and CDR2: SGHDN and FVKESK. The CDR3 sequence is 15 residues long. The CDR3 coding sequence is TGTGCCAGCAGCCACTTACAGGGGGCGCAAACTGAAGCTTTCTTT. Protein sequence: CASSHLQGAQTEAFF.

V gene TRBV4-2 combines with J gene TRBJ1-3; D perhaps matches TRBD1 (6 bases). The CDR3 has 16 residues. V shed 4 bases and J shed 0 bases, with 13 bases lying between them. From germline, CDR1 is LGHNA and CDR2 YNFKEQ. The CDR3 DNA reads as TGTGCCAGCAGCCCCGAACAGGGTTACTCTGGAAACACCATATATTTT. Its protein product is CASSPEQGYSGNTIYF.

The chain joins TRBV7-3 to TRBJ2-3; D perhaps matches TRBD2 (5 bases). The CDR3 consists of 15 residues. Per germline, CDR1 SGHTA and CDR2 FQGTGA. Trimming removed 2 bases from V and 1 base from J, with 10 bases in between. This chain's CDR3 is CASSLRPGGTDTQYF. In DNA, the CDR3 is TGTGCCAGCAGCTTACGGCCCGGGGGCACAGATACGCAGTATTTT.

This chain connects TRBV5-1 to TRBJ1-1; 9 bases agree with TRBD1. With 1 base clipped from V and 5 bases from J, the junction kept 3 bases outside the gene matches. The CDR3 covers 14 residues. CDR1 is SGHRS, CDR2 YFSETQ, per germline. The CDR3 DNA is TGCGCCAGCAGCTTGTGGGACAGGGCGACTGAAGCTTTCTTT. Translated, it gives CASSLWDRATEAFF.